There are a few counts of the clone carrying this TCR beta chain. What it recognizes is unknown. The data originate from a study of T-cell reconstitution after alpha-beta-depleted transplantation in children. The germline V gene encodes CDR1 MNHEY and CDR2 SMNVEV (reference sequence). This CDR3 contains 14 residues. Trimming pared 5 bases from V and 6 bases from J, leaving 17 bases between. Study outcomes and limitations: T-cell counts and diversity were attributed mostly to newly produced T cells one year after transplant. As was reported, about two months after transplant, alpha-beta T cells came from several hundred expanded graft clones.

Unique molecular identifiers featured in how the TCRbeta library was prepared. Using its own MiXCR run on the PCR reads, TCRdb lists one record per CDR3 protein. The table records more than 500,000 distinct CDR3 sequences, over 9.5% of them present only once. The TCR was taken from a female patient under 10 years old who had a stem cell transplant for aplastic anemia, so the T cells may come from the graft donor. The material was PBMCs, mostly from graft donor cells, obtained 180 days after TCRalphabeta/CD19-depleted stem cell transplant. This chain uses TRBV27 with TRBJ2-7; D not certain. CDR3 bases: TGTGCCAGCAGTGCCTCAACCCGCGGAAGCGAGCAGTACGTC. This sequence encodes CASSASTRGSEQYV.